This passage covers 20 T cell receptor beta chains from one sample sequenced in a study of spatial heterogeneity in lung cancer. Study-level points and caveats: Counts of expanded alpha and beta TCRs within tumors tracked the tumor nonsynonymous mutation count.

Time point meaning: sample taken at primary tumor resection. A single record per CDR3 protein comes from TCRdb applying MiXCR to the 5' RACE reads. The data show roughly 3,900 distinct CDR3 sequences, over 4.5% seen once. No antigen has been assigned to these receptors. This specimen consisted of lung tumor tissue, obtained at surgery. The receptors were sampled from a female donor with early-stage non-small cell lung cancer.

This clonotype is classed as medium-sized (0.01 to 0.1%). V is TRBV28 and J is TRBJ2-7; the D gene is possibly TRBD2 (6 bases). The V gene's germline CDR1 is MDHEN and CDR2 SYDVKM. The CDR3 totals 13 residues. Trimming removed 2 bases from V and 9 bases from J, with 14 bases in between. CDR3 loop: CASSLPEGGRQYF. The CDR3, as DNA: TGTGCCAGCAGTTTACCAGAAGGAGGGCGGCAGTACTTC.

This clonotype is medium-sized. The rearrangement links TRBV25-1 to TRBJ2-5; D not resolved. The length of the CDR3 is 15 residues. The V gene lost 1 base and the J gene lost 5 bases, with 14 bases spanning the gap. Looked up from germline, CDR1 is MGHDK and CDR2 is SYGVNS. The CDR3 coding sequence is TGTGCCAGCAGTGAATCGATAGGTCGGAAGGAGACCCAGTACTTC. Amino acid sequence: CASSESIGRKETQYF.

This clonotype is termed medium-sized. J is TRBJ2-3 and V is TRBV6-2 or TRBV6-3; D perhaps matches TRBD2 (5 bases). Per the germline V gene, CDR1 is MNHEY and CDR2 is SVGEGT. CDR3 length equals 12 residues. Trimming removed 5 bases at V and 8 bases at J, with 11 bases between. The CDR3 region is CASSGLRGTQYF. CDR3 coding DNA: TGTGCCAGCAGTGGACTCCGGGGTACGCAGTATTTT.

This clonotype turned up a few times. The chain links TRBV28 to TRBJ2-1; 7 bases fit TRBD2. The CDR3 length is 13 residues. Trimming cost V 7 bases and J 10 bases; bases outside gene matches: 10. In germline, CDR1 is MDHEN, CDR2 SYDVKM. The CDR3 spells CASTPGGAGEQFF. The CDR3 DNA sequence: TGTGCCAGCACCCCGGGGGGAGCAGGGGAGCAGTTCTTC.

This clonotype is labeled medium-sized (0.01 to 0.1%). This chain connects TRBV11-2 to TRBJ2-2; D uncertain. Deletions cut 0 bases from V and 0 bases from J, with 8 bases between. The germline V gene has CDR1 SGHAT and CDR2 FQNNGV. The CDR3 is 16 amino acids. The CDR3 region has the DNA TGTGCCAGCAGCTTAGAGTGGATTCCGAACACCGGGGAGCTGTTTTTT. Its translation: CASSLEWIPNTGELFF.

By share, this clonotype counts as medium-sized. This sequence joins TRBV30 and TRBJ1-2; 7 bases match TRBD1. V was clipped by 0 bases and J by 0 bases; unmatched bases: 4. This CDR3 region has 15 residues. The germline V gene has CDR1 GTSNPN and CDR2 SVGIG (reference sequence). In nucleotides, the CDR3 is TGTGCCTGGAGTGTAGCAGGGGGGTCTAACTATGGCTACACCTTC. Protein product: CAWSVAGGSNYGYTF.

By proportion, this clonotype is medium-sized. The chain carries TRBV27 and TRBJ1-1; the D is unclear. The CDR3 totals 14 residues. Germline lookup yields CDR1 MNHEY and CDR2 SMNVEV (reference sequence). The V gene lost 1 base and the J gene lost 2 bases, with 8 bases spanning the gap. The CDR3 is CASSLFPGNTEAFF. DNA for the CDR3: TGTGCCAGCAGTTTATTCCCGGGTAACACTGAAGCTTTCTTT.

This clonotype is deemed large. The chain joins TRBV7-2 to TRBJ2-2, with 8 bases matching TRBD2. Trimming took 2 bases from V and 0 from J; bases not matched to a gene: 2. Germline V lookup: CDR1 SGHTA, CDR2 FQGNSA. The CDR3 consists of 16 residues. The CDR3 loop is CASSLRRGANTGELFF. CDR3 coding DNA: TGTGCCAGCAGCTTACGGCGGGGGGCGAACACCGGGGAGCTGTTTTTT.

This clonotype was counted between two and nine times. The rearrangement joins TRBV5-1 to TRBJ1-2, with D unclear. Trimming removed 3 bases at V and 4 bases at J, with 16 bases between. The V gene's germline CDR1 is SGHRS and CDR2 YFSETQ. The CDR3 is 15 residues long. Here the CDR3 reads CASSSSDGAAYGYTF. CDR3 coding DNA: TGCGCCAGCAGCTCTTCGGACGGCGCAGCCTATGGCTACACCTTC.

This clonotype has only a few counts. The V and J genes are TRBV4-1 and TRBJ1-1; D might be TRBD1 (6 bases). The CDR3 consists of 16 residues. Trimming cost V 0 bases and J 2 bases, with 13 bases left between them. CDR1 is MGHRA, CDR2 YSYEKL, per germline. The CDR3 bases are TGCGCCAGCAGCCAAGATGGCCCCAGGGGTAACACTGAAGCTTTCTTT. Amino acids: CASSQDGPRGNTEAFF.

Within the sample, this clonotype is medium-sized. V gene TRBV30 combines with J gene TRBJ2-2; D is possibly TRBD1 (6 bases). Germline-derived CDR1 and CDR2 are GTSNPN and SVGIG (reference sequence). This CDR3 comprises 15 residues. The V gene lost 2 bases and the J gene lost 6 bases, with 16 bases spanning the gap. The CDR3 bases are TGTGCCTGGAGTCGAGGGGGAATAGGGGCCGGGGAGCTGTTTTTT. As protein: CAWSRGGIGAGELFF.

Sample share makes this clonotype medium-sized (0.01 to 0.1%). V usage is TRBV7-2 and J usage is TRBJ1-6; D is perhaps TRBD1 (6 bases). The germline CDR1 and CDR2 sequences are SGHTA and FQGNSA. Trimming removed 5 bases at V and 18 bases at J, with 17 bases between. This CDR3 contains 12 residues. The CDR3 nucleotides are TGTGCCAGCAGCCTTGGCAGGGGAGGTCACCACTTT. It yields the protein CASSLGRGGHHF.

This clonotype counts as medium-sized (0.01 to 0.1%). This chain joins TRBV4-3 and TRBJ2-1, with 12 bases matching TRBD2. J gave up 10 bases and V 1 base, and 5 bases lay outside the gene matches. The germline gives CDR1 LGHNA, CDR2 YSLEER. This CDR3 is built from 15 residues. CDR3 region: CASSQAASGRAEQFF. For the CDR3, the DNA is TGCGCCAGCAGCCAAGCTGCTAGCGGGAGGGCCGAGCAGTTCTTC.

This clonotype was counted ten times or more. The chain couples TRBV18 to TRBJ1-1; D not resolved. CDR1 KGHSH and CDR2 LQKENI come from the germline V gene. V lost 3 bases to trimming and J lost 1 base, with 9 bases between them. The CDR3 loop spans 14 amino acids. CDR3 in DNA: TGTGCCAGCTCACCGAGGCAGGCGAACACTGAAGCTTTCTTT. This gives the protein CASSPRQANTEAFF.

This clonotype is termed large. The rearrangement joins TRBV20-1 to TRBJ1-1; 12 positions match TRBD1. Trimming removed 2 bases from V and 3 bases from J; junction bases left unmatched: 4. CDR1 and CDR2 (germline): DFQATT, SNEGSKA (reference sequence). CDR3 length equals 15 residues. The CDR3 sequence is CSARPGQGADTEAFF. Written as DNA, the CDR3 is TGCAGTGCTAGACCGGGACAGGGGGCGGACACTGAAGCTTTCTTT.

By sample fraction, this clonotype is medium-sized. The chain joins TRBV27 to TRBJ2-6; 9 bases match TRBD1. CDR1 MNHEY and CDR2 SMNVEV come from the germline V gene (reference sequence). The CDR3 sequence is 20 residues long. V trimming: 3 bases; J trimming: 3 bases; junction bases outside the gene matches: 15. CDR3: CASSLEPRRDRVGGANVLTF. The DNA for the CDR3 is TGTGCCAGCAGTTTGGAGCCTAGACGGGACAGGGTCGGTGGGGCCAACGTCCTGACTTTC.

This clonotype is termed medium-sized. V and J are TRBV5-1 and TRBJ2-3, with 8 bases identical to TRBD2. The CDR3 loop spans 19 amino acids. V gave up 6 bases and J gave up 3 bases; unmatched junction bases: 21. From germline, CDR1 is SGHRS and CDR2 YFSETQ. The chain's CDR3 is CASTSRPALAGGWTDTQYF. The CDR3 bases are TGCGCCAGCACCAGCCGGCCTGCGTTGGCGGGGGGATGGACAGATACGCAGTATTTT. The whole variable domain, filled in from reference TRBV5-1 and TRBJ2-3, reads KAGVTQTPRYLIKTRGQQVTLSCSPISGHRSVSWYQQTPGQGLQFLFEYFSETQRNKGNFPGRFSGRQFSNSRSEMNVSTLELGDSALYLCASTSRPALAGGWTDTQYFGPGTRLTVL.

This clonotype is categorized as medium-sized. The chain is built from TRBV6-6 and TRBJ2-3; TRBD2 agrees at 8 bases. Germline loops: CDR1 MNHNY, CDR2 SVGAGI (reference sequence). Trimming at V came to 10 bases and at J to 6 bases, leaving 6 bases not matched to a gene. The CDR3 extends over 12 amino acids. The CDR3 loop reads CATRGGADTQYF. In nucleotides, the CDR3 is TGTGCCACTCGGGGGGGGGCCGATACGCAGTATTTT.

This clonotype is medium-sized (0.01 to 0.1%). The chain recombines TRBV6-2 or TRBV6-3 with TRBJ2-1, with 9 bases aligning to TRBD2. Germline CDR1 reads MNHEY; CDR2 reads SVGEGT. The CDR3 runs 15 residues. V shed 6 bases and J 1 base; nucleotides not matched to a gene: 4. DNA for the CDR3: TGTGCCAGCAGCACTAGCGGGTTTTCCTACAATGAGCAGTTCTTC. It codes for CASSTSGFSYNEQFF.

This clonotype is deemed medium-sized. The chain is built from TRBV18 and TRBJ1-1, with 7 bases identical to TRBD1. Looked up from germline, CDR1 is KGHSH and CDR2 is LQKENI. V was clipped by 6 bases and J by 3 bases; unmatched bases: 10. The CDR3 is 15 amino acids. Here the CDR3 reads CASSPRTGRDTEAFF. CDR3 in DNA: TGTGCCAGCTCTCCGAGGACAGGTCGGGACACTGAAGCTTTCTTT.